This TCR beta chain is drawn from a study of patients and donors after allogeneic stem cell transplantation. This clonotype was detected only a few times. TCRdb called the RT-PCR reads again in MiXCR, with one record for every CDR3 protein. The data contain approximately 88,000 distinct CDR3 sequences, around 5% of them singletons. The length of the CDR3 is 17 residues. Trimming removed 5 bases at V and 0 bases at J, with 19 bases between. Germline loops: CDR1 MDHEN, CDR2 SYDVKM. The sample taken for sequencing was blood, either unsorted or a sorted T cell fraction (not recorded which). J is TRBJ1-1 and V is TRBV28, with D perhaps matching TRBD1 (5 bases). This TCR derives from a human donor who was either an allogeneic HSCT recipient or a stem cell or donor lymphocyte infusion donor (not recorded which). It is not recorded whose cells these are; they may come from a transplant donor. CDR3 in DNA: TGTGCCAGCAGTCCCCCGAGGGGATGGGTGGTGAACACTGAAGCTTTCTTT. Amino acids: CASSPPRGWVVNTEAFF.